The TCR beta chain described here comes from a study of blood T cell repertoires in COVID-19. For the study at large: COVID-19 samples, acute and convalescent, were from the United States, Italy and Spain.

The CDR3 is made up of 13 amino acids. Germline V gene data show CDR1 as MNHEY and CDR2 as SMNVEV (reference sequence). Trimming removed 1 base at V and 4 bases at J, with 7 bases between. Methods used by the authors: Estimation of nucleated cell counts relied on the amplification of reference gene primers. Sequenced by immunoSEQ multiplex PCR; TCRdb stores in-frame clones only, minus some. D and trimming were read from the DNA, whereas the V and J calls and clone size are those reported in that table. The sample records 300,000 or so clones, about 89% being singletons. This clone was recorded once. This sample also contains other DNA sequences that code for the same CDR3.

The chain has TRBV27 and TRBJ1-1, with D maybe TRBD1 (6 bases). Sequencing was performed on peripheral blood. This sequence was found in a middle-aged woman who had recovered from COVID-19. The CDR3 DNA reads TGTGCCAGCAGTTTATTCAGGGGCACTGAAGCTTTCTTT. It yields the protein CASSLFRGTEAFF.